This paragraph covers one TCR beta chain sequence. The antigen remains undetermined. This record comes from a study of beta chain features in type 1 diabetes. The study, taken as a whole, reports: Insertions were fewer and deletions more numerous at VDJ junctions in type 1 diabetes patients.

V shed 4 bases and J 1 base; nucleotides not matched to a gene: 6. CDR1 and CDR2 (germline): SGHTA, FQGNSA. The CDR3 extends over 16 amino acids. CD4+ naive, central memory, regulatory and stem cell-like memory subsets were isolated by sorting on CD45RO/CCR7/CD25/CD127/CD95/CD27. TCRB transcripts that were expressed got sequenced, as all of the isolated RNA had been reverse transcribed. Average reads for naive, central memory and regulatory T cell samples were about 3.57 million. Libraries were prepared by immunoSEQ multiplex PCR; TCRdb keeps only in-frame clonotypes and omits some of them. The table lists a few hundred thousand clones, approximately 11% of them singletons.

Sequencing was performed on naive CD4+ T cells from blood. V usage is TRBV7-2 and J usage is TRBJ2-3; 9 nucleotides match TRBD2. This clonotype originated in a woman in her 30s in good health. CDR3 coding DNA: TGTGCCAGCAGCTCCAGCCTAGCGGGGCGCACAGATACGCAGTATTTT. Residues: CASSSSLAGRTDTQYF.